The clone carrying this TCR beta chain was observed a few times. Each CDR3 protein is one row after TCRdb ran MiXCR on the 5' RACE reads. The table lists roughly 720,000 distinct CDR3 sequences, about 18% of them singletons. V was shortened by 4 bases and J by 8 bases, with 15 bases between the two germline ends. Germline lookup yields CDR1 SGHDN and CDR2 FVKESK. This CDR3 has 15 residues. The data were obtained in a study of identical twins. The sample was also reused in another study, on T cells expressing NK-cell markers.

Material for sequencing was PBMCs. The chain employs TRBV14 and TRBJ1-6; no definite D call. This receptor was taken from a woman aged 18-29 years in good health. The chain's CDR3 is CASSPSTVWHSPLHF. The CDR3, as DNA: TGTGCCAGCAGCCCCTCTACGGTCTGGCATTCACCCCTCCACTTT.